The T cell receptor (beta chain) described here comes from a study of Graves' ophthalmopathy and Graves' hyperthyroidism. V trimming: 6 bases; J trimming: 7 bases; junction bases outside the gene matches: 7. This CDR3 contains 15 residues. Germline V gives CDR1 LNHDA, CDR2 SQIVND (reference sequence). For repertoire sequencing, the TCR beta CDR3 regions were amplified from RNA transcripts. First-round RT-PCR relied on HTBI primers, and a second-round multiplex PCR came next. In TCRdb, the multiplex PCR reads were re-called with MiXCR into one record per CDR3 protein. Seen here are over 500,000 distinct CDR3 sequences, roughly 20% observed once, and the top ten hold 7.1%. This clonotype was recorded many times. No progression to ophthalmopathy over 18 months defined stable hyperthyroidism.

The receptor comes from a woman aged 18-29 years with stable Graves' hyperthyroidism. Some clones in this sample may be carry-over from other donors' samples. Sequencing input: peripheral blood. V gene TRBV19 combines with J gene TRBJ1-6, with TRBD1 matching over 9 bases. In DNA, the CDR3 is TGTGCCAGTAGAGATACAGGGGGCTCGAATTCACCCCTCCACTTT. Translation gives CASRDTGGSNSPLHF. Combining the CDR3 with reference TRBV19 and TRBJ1-6 gives the whole variable domain DGGITQSPKYLFRKEGQNVTLSCEQNLNHDAMYWYRQDPGQGLRLIYYSQIVNDFQKGDIAEGYSVSREKKESFPLTVTSAQKNPTAFYLCASRDTGGSNSPLHFGNGTRLTVT.